This T cell receptor (beta chain) stems from a study of blood T cell repertoires in COVID-19. About the research overall: Both acute and convalescent COVID-19 samples were obtained from the United States, Italy and Spain. Nucleic acid was either cDNA or gDNA, and it came from T cells, B-cell-depleted T cells, or PBMCs.

Those enrolled, adults aged roughly 18 to 95 years, came from 20 to 25 US areas. Methods used by the authors: Estimates of nucleated cell counts were drawn from the amplification of reference gene primers. The assay was immunoSEQ multiplex PCR, and TCRdb's table has in-frame clones only and misses some. The DNA gave D and trimming, while V, J and clone size come from that table. The sample contains a few hundred thousand clones, roughly 84% of which appear only once. CDR1 is DFQATT, CDR2 SNEGSKA, per germline (reference sequence). The germline V and J ends were trimmed by 3 bases and 4 bases, with 15 bases remaining between them. This CDR3 is built from 15 residues.

The receptor was isolated from a woman in her thirties or forties who had recovered from COVID-19. Material for sequencing was PBMCs or T cells enriched from blood (not recorded which). The chain uses TRBV20-1 and TRBJ2-2; D unclear. CDR3 nucleotide sequence: TGCAGTGCTAGTCCGGTACCTCGAGGCACCGGGGAGCTGTTTTTT. Amino acid sequence: CSASPVPRGTGELFF.